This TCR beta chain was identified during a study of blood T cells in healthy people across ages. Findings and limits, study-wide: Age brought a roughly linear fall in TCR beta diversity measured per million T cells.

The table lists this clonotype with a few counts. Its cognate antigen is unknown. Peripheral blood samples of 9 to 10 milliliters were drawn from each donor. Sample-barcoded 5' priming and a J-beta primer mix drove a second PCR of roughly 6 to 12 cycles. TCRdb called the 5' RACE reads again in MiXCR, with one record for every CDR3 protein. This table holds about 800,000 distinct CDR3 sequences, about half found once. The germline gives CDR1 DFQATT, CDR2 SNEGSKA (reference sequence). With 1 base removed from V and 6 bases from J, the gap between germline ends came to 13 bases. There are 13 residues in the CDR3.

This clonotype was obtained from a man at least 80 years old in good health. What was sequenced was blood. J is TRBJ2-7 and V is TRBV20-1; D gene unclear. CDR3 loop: CSARGSGRSEQYF. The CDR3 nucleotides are TGCAGTGCTAGAGGCTCAGGTCGAAGCGAGCAGTACTTC.